Listed below are T cell receptor beta chains from one sample, sequenced in a study of OX40 agonist ivuxolimab in advanced cancers. The table came from immunoSEQ multiplex PCR; TCRdb's copy has only in-frame clones and leaves some out. The data show roughly 60,000 clones, with 70% to 90% seen just once and 4.7% held by the top ten. The sample consisted of CD4+ or CD8+ T cells sorted from blood, taken in a trial of the OX40 agonist ivuxolimab. These receptors all come from an adult with an advanced solid tumor such as melanoma, head and neck, liver or kidney cancer. Each CDR3 is given with its conserved first and last residue. A D gene is named only where the DNA matches it firmly. Only part of the rows carry a size: once, few, many, or a class if the clone is expanded.

abundance: NA
v_gene: TRBV7-3
j_gene: TRBJ2-1
d_gene: NA
CDR3nt: TGTGCCAGCAGCCCAGGAGGCCTAAATGAGCAGTTCTTC
CDR3aa: CASSPGGLNEQFF

abundance: NA
v_gene: TRBV15
j_gene: TRBJ2-6
d_gene: NA
CDR3nt: TGTGCCACCGCCTGGGCAGGGGCCAACGTCCTGACTTTC
CDR3aa: CATAWAGANVLTF

abundance: few
v_gene: TRBV15
j_gene: TRBJ2-5
d_gene: TRBD1
CDR3nt: TGTGCCACCAGCGGCTACAGGGGTGGTGAGGAGACCCAGTACTTC
CDR3aa: CATSGYRGGEETQYF

abundance: NA
v_gene: TRBV27
j_gene: TRBJ2-3
d_gene: NA
CDR3nt: TGTGCCAGCAGCTCGTGGCTAGGTGGAGATACGCAGTATTTT
CDR3aa: CASSSWLGGDTQYF

abundance: NA
v_gene: TRBV4-1
j_gene: TRBJ1-6
d_gene: NA
CDR3nt: TGCGCCAGCAGCGACGTTGGGGAAAATAATTCACCCCTCCACTTT
CDR3aa: CASSDVGENNSPLHF

abundance: NA
v_gene: TRBV28
j_gene: TRBJ2-7
d_gene: NA
CDR3nt: TGTGCCAGCAGTTTAGTTTGGCGGTCCTACGAGCAGTACTTC
CDR3aa: CASSLVWRSYEQYF

abundance: NA
v_gene: TRBV5-1
j_gene: TRBJ2-3
d_gene: NA
CDR3nt: TGCGCCAGCGTAGAGGGGAGCACAGATACGCAGTATTTT
CDR3aa: CASVEGSTDTQYF

abundance: once
v_gene: TRBV7-2
j_gene: TRBJ2-3
d_gene: TRBD2
CDR3nt: TGTGCCAGCAGACGGACTAGCGGGAGACCCAGTTTGACAGATACGCAGTATTTT
CDR3aa: CASRRTSGRPSLTDTQYF

abundance: once
v_gene: TRBV7-2
j_gene: TRBJ2-1
d_gene: NA
CDR3nt: TGTGCCAGCAGCTTAGTTATAGGGGACAATGAGCAGTTCTTC
CDR3aa: CASSLVIGDNEQFF

abundance: NA
v_gene: TRBV7-3
j_gene: TRBJ2-1
d_gene: NA
CDR3nt: TGTGCCAGCAGCTTAATTCGGGACAATGAGCAGTTCTTC
CDR3aa: CASSLIRDNEQFF

abundance: NA
v_gene: TRBV6-5
j_gene: TRBJ1-1
d_gene: TRBD1
CDR3nt: TGTGCCAGCAGTGCCCGGGACAGACTTAACACTGAAGCTTTCTTT
CDR3aa: CASSARDRLNTEAFF

abundance: once
v_gene: TRBV7-8
j_gene: TRBJ2-5
d_gene: TRBD1
CDR3nt: TGTGCCAGCAGCCCAGGAGGTACAGGGGGTGAGACCCAGTACTTC
CDR3aa: CASSPGGTGGETQYF

abundance: NA
v_gene: TRBV19
j_gene: TRBJ2-1
d_gene: TRBD1
CDR3nt: TGTGCCAGTAGTCCGGGACAGAGCTACAATGAGCAGTTCTTC
CDR3aa: CASSPGQSYNEQFF

abundance: NA
v_gene: TRBV6-5
j_gene: TRBJ1-4
d_gene: NA
CDR3nt: TGTGCCAGCAGACTTGACCCTGGCAGTGAAAAACTGTTTTTT
CDR3aa: CASRLDPGSEKLFF

abundance: NA
v_gene: TRBV6-1
j_gene: TRBJ2-1
d_gene: TRBD2
CDR3nt: TGTGCCAGCAGTGCACTAGCGGGAGGGCCCAATGAGCAGTTCTTC
CDR3aa: CASSALAGGPNEQFF

abundance: NA
v_gene: TRBV7-9
j_gene: TRBJ1-3
d_gene: NA
CDR3nt: TGTGCCAGCAGCCCAGGGAGAAACACCATATATTTT
CDR3aa: CASSPGRNTIYF

abundance: NA
v_gene: TRBV7-9
j_gene: TRBJ2-1
d_gene: NA
CDR3nt: TGTGCCAGCAGCCTCAGGTCGGCGGGTAACAATGAGCAGTTCTTC
CDR3aa: CASSLRSAGNNEQFF

abundance: once
v_gene: TRBV7-6
j_gene: TRBJ2-1
d_gene: TRBD1
CDR3nt: TGTGCCAGCAGCTTAGCCCCGGGACAGGGTGATGATGAGCAGTTCTTC
CDR3aa: CASSLAPGQGDDEQFF

abundance: few
v_gene: TRBV28
j_gene: TRBJ2-3
d_gene: NA
CDR3nt: TGTGCCAGCAGTAGATGGGCAGGGGGGGCAGATACGCAGTATTTT
CDR3aa: CASSRWAGGADTQYF

abundance: once
v_gene: TRBV5-1
j_gene: TRBJ1-4
d_gene: NA
CDR3nt: TGCGCCAGCAGCTTGAGAGGGGGGGATGAAAAACTGTTTTTT
CDR3aa: CASSLRGGDEKLFF

abundance: NA
v_gene: TRBV4-1
j_gene: TRBJ2-3
d_gene: NA
CDR3nt: TGCGCCAGCAGCCAAGTCGGGACTAGCACAGATACGCAGTATTTT
CDR3aa: CASSQVGTSTDTQYF

abundance: NA
v_gene: TRBV7-9
j_gene: TRBJ1-1
d_gene: TRBD1
CDR3nt: TGTGCCAGCAGCCCAACCGGGGGACAGTCGAACACTGAAGCTTTCTTT
CDR3aa: CASSPTGGQSNTEAFF

abundance: NA
v_gene: TRBV2
j_gene: TRBJ1-1
d_gene: NA
CDR3nt: TGTGCCAGTGGGGCCATAGGGGGATCTGAAGCTTTCTTT
CDR3aa: CASGAIGGSEAFF

abundance: NA
v_gene: TRBV18
j_gene: TRBJ1-3
d_gene: TRBD1
CDR3nt: TGTGCCAGCTCACCGGAACAGGGGGCGACTGGAAACACCATATATTTT
CDR3aa: CASSPEQGATGNTIYF

abundance: NA
v_gene: TRBV7-3
j_gene: TRBJ1-5
d_gene: TRBD1
CDR3nt: TGTGCCAGCAGCCTAGATGGTGGGACAGACCTTTATAGCAATCAGCCCCAGCATTTT
CDR3aa: CASSLDGGTDLYSNQPQHF

abundance: NA
v_gene: TRBV7-3
j_gene: TRBJ2-2
d_gene: TRBD2
CDR3nt: TGTGCCAGCAGCCTCGGGACTAGAGGTACCGGGGAGCTGTTTTTT
CDR3aa: CASSLGTRGTGELFF

abundance: NA
v_gene: TRBV19
j_gene: TRBJ1-5
d_gene: TRBD1
CDR3nt: TGTGCCAGTACCCCCGACAGGGTGGGAGGGCAGCCCCAGCATTTT
CDR3aa: CASTPDRVGGQPQHF

abundance: NA
v_gene: TRBV28
j_gene: TRBJ1-1
d_gene: TRBD1
CDR3nt: TGTGCCAGCATTTCCGCCGGGACAGGGAACACTGAAGCTTTCTTT
CDR3aa: CASISAGTGNTEAFF

abundance: few
v_gene: TRBV4-1
j_gene: TRBJ2-7
d_gene: TRBD1
CDR3nt: TGCGCCAGCAGCCAAATTCCGGGACAGGGGGTTTCGGCGTACTACGAGCAGTACTTC
CDR3aa: CASSQIPGQGVSAYYEQYF

abundance: once
v_gene: TRBV6-5
j_gene: TRBJ2-5
d_gene: NA
CDR3nt: TGTGCCAGCAGTTACTTAAGCGGCAGCCTCTGGACCCAGTACTTC
CDR3aa: CASSYLSGSLWTQYF

abundance: NA
v_gene: TRBV9
j_gene: TRBJ2-6
d_gene: NA
CDR3nt: TGTGCCAGCAGCCTAGGGTGGACCGGGGCCAACGTCCTGACTTTC
CDR3aa: CASSLGWTGANVLTF

abundance: NA
v_gene: TRBV19
j_gene: TRBJ2-7
d_gene: TRBD2
CDR3nt: TGTGCCAGTAGTATACTCCTCGGGAGGGCCGACGAGCAGTACTTC
CDR3aa: CASSILLGRADEQYF

abundance: NA
v_gene: TRBV19
j_gene: TRBJ2-3
d_gene: NA
CDR3nt: TGTGCCAGTAGCCTAGGGGGTTACGGCGGGAGAGCCCGGGATACGCAGTATTTT
CDR3aa: CASSLGGYGGRARDTQYF

abundance: NA
v_gene: TRBV7-6
j_gene: TRBJ2-3
d_gene: NA
CDR3nt: TGTGCCAGCAGCCCCCGGCATACCCAATCCACAGATACGCAGTATTTT
CDR3aa: CASSPRHTQSTDTQYF

abundance: few
v_gene: TRBV5-6
j_gene: TRBJ2-7
d_gene: NA
CDR3nt: TGTGCCAGCAGCCTAACCGGGACCTACGAGCAGTACTTC
CDR3aa: CASSLTGTYEQYF

abundance: few
v_gene: TRBV7-9
j_gene: TRBJ2-1
d_gene: NA
CDR3nt: TGTGCCAGCAGCCCGGACTCAAACTACAATGAGCAGTTCTTC
CDR3aa: CASSPDSNYNEQFF